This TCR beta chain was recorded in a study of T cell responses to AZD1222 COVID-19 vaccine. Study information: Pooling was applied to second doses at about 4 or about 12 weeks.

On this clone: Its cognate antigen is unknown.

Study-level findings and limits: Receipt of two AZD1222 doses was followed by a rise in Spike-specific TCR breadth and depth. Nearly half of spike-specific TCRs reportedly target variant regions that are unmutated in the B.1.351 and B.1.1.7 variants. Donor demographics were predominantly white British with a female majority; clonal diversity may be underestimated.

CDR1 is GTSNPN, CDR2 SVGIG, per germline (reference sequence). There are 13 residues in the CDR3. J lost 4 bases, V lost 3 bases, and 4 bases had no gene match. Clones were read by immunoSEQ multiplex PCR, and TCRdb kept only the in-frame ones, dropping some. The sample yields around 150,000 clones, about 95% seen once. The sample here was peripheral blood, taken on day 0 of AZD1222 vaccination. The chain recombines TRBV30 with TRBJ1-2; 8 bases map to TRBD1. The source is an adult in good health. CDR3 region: CAWRDGTGYGYTF. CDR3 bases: TGTGCCTGGAGAGACGGGACAGGCTATGGCTACACCTTC.